One and the same sample provided the 23 T cell receptor beta chains below, sequenced in a study of glioma-infiltrating T cells after dendritic cell vaccination. Data came from immunoSEQ multiplex PCR; TCRdb stores just in-frame clones and leaves some out. The data contain around 96,000 clones, 75% to 85% of them singletons. Sequencing was performed on blood, taken before dendritic cell vaccination. The receptors originated from a human donor with glioblastoma.

This sequence joins TRBV15 and TRBJ2-1; D gene uncertain. Germline V lookup: CDR1 LNHNV, CDR2 YYDKDF (reference sequence). The V gene lost 1 base and the J gene lost 8 bases, with 9 bases spanning the gap. The CDR3 covers 13 residues. Written as DNA, the CDR3 is TGTGCCACCAGCAGAGGGCGCGAGGATGAGCAGTTCTTC. Its translation is CATSRGREDEQFF.

The chain carries TRBV7-3 and TRBJ1-5; the D is unclear. Looked up from germline, CDR1 is SGHTA and CDR2 is FQGTGA. The CDR3 totals 13 residues. The germline V and J ends were trimmed by 6 bases and 4 bases, with 10 bases remaining between them. CDR3 nucleotide sequence: TGTGCCAGCAGTCTAAATTCTAATCAGCCCCAGCATTTT. Amino acid sequence: CASSLNSNQPQHF.

This chain links TRBV27 with TRBJ2-7, with TRBD1 matching 8 bases. Per the germline V gene, CDR1 is MNHEY and CDR2 is SMNVEV (reference sequence). CDR3 length equals 14 residues. The V segment lost 6 bases and the J segment 4 bases; nucleotides outside the gene matches: 8. In DNA form, the CDR3 reads TGTGCCAGCAGACCGACAGGGGTCCAGTACGAGCAGTACTTC. Translation gives CASRPTGVQYEQYF.

This sequence joins TRBV7-9 and TRBJ2-7; 7 positions agree with TRBD1. CDR3 length: 14 amino acids. Germline V gene data show CDR1 as SEHNR and CDR2 as FQNEAQ (reference sequence). The J segment lost 5 bases and the V segment lost 0 bases, leaving 4 bases of the junction unmatched. The CDR3 sequence is CASSLATDRDEQYF. The CDR3 DNA is TGTGCCAGCAGCTTAGCAACAGACAGGGACGAGCAGTACTTC.

The chain has TRBV7-2 and TRBJ1-1, with 8 bases identical to TRBD1. The CDR3 length is 16 residues. V was clipped by 2 bases and J by 1 base; unmatched bases: 6. CDR1 is SGHTA and CDR2 is FQGNSA in the germline V gene. The CDR3 nucleotides are TGTGCCAGCAGCTTAAGCGCGCAGGGGGCGAACACTGAAGCTTTCTTT. Translation gives CASSLSAQGANTEAFF.

This chain joins TRBV5-1 and TRBJ2-1, with 7 bases fitting TRBD1. The V gene's germline CDR1 is SGHRS and CDR2 YFSETQ. V lost 4 bases and J lost 11; bases outside the gene matches: 15. The CDR3 extends over 15 amino acids. The DNA of the CDR3 is TGCGCCAGCAGCCTCCTGGGACAGCCCTCGGAAAAGCAGTTCTTC. It encodes CASSLLGQPSEKQFF.

This clone occurred once. This sample also contains other DNA sequences that code for the same CDR3. J is TRBJ1-5 and V is TRBV19; no reliable D call. The CDR3 has 13 amino acids. V was clipped by 5 bases and J by 3 bases, with 8 bases between them. Germline CDR1 reads LNHDA; CDR2 reads SQIVND (reference sequence). The CDR3 loop is CASSPDTNQPQHF. The CDR3 bases are TGTGCCAGTAGTCCCGACACCAATCAGCCCCAGCATTTT.

This chain uses TRBV10-3 with TRBJ2-7, with D maybe TRBD2 (5 bases). Germline CDR1 reads ENHRY; CDR2 reads SYGVKD. The CDR3 is 13 residues long. V was pared by 5 bases and J by 1 base, with 9 bases between. CDR3 DNA sequence: TGTGCCATCAGTCCACGGGATTCCTACGAGCAGTACTTC. Its translation is CAISPRDSYEQYF.

The V call is TRBV15, the J call TRBJ2-2; possibly TRBD1 for D (6 bases). The CDR3 totals 15 residues. V was shortened by 8 bases and J by 2 bases, with 15 bases between the two germline ends. Germline values: CDR1 LNHNV, CDR2 YYDKDF (reference sequence). Here the CDR3 DNA reads TGTGCCACCGCGGCCCAGGGGCTAAACACCGGGGAGCTGTTTTTT. Amino acids: CATAAQGLNTGELFF.

The rearrangement uses TRBV4-1 and TRBJ2-1, with TRBD1 identical over 9 bases. The V gene end was trimmed by 3 bases and the J gene end by 5 bases; junction bases not matched to a gene: 2. The CDR3 runs to 14 residues. From germline, CDR1 is MGHRA and CDR2 YSYEKL. CDR3 sequence reads: CASSHRDRDNEQFF. The CDR3 DNA is TGCGCCAGCAGCCACCGGGACAGGGACAATGAGCAGTTCTTC.

The chain recombines TRBV11-1 with TRBJ2-2, with TRBD1 matching 7 bases. The J segment lost 6 bases and the V segment lost 5 bases, leaving 9 bases of the junction unmatched. The V gene's germline CDR1 is SGHAT and CDR2 FQDESV (reference sequence). The CDR3 loop spans 15 amino acids. The CDR3 spells CASSLQGISAGELFF. The DNA of the CDR3 is TGTGCCAGCAGCCTACAGGGGATAAGCGCCGGGGAGCTGTTTTTT.

The chain links TRBV7-9 to TRBJ1-2; D may be TRBD1 (6 bases). Per the germline V gene, CDR1 is SEHNR and CDR2 is FQNEAQ (reference sequence). CDR3 length: 13 residues. Trimming shortened V by 2 bases and J by 5 bases, and 9 bases separated the two germline ends. The CDR3 DNA reads as TGTGCCAGCAGCTTAAGGCAGGGGTATGGCTACACCTTC. Its translation: CASSLRQGYGYTF.

This clone came up a few times. The gene calls are TRBV5-1 and TRBJ1-5; TRBD1 matches 8 bases. Germline-derived CDR1 and CDR2 are SGHRS and YFSETQ. The CDR3 has 14 residues. J lost 3 bases, V lost 7 bases, and 6 bases had no gene match. The CDR3 spells CASHRGESNQPQHF. In DNA, the CDR3 is TGCGCCAGCCACAGGGGGGAATCCAATCAGCCCCAGCATTTT.

The chain employs TRBV6-4 and TRBJ2-1; TRBD1 is a possible D gene (5 bases). The CDR3 consists of 14 residues. From germline, CDR1 is MRHNA and CDR2 SNTAGT. Trimming took 6 bases from V and 7 from J, leaving 16 bases between them. The CDR3 sequence is CASSRSGKGNEQFF. CDR3 sequence (DNA): TGTGCCAGCAGCCGATCAGGGAAAGGGAATGAGCAGTTCTTC.

As DNA, the CDR3 is TGTGCCTGGAGTAGACAGGGGACGGCGGGAAACACCATATATTTT. Translated: CAWSRQGTAGNTIYF. V gene TRBV30 combines with J gene TRBJ1-3, with 8 positions matching TRBD1. Germline CDR1 and CDR2: GTSNPN and SVGIG (reference sequence). This CDR3 has 15 amino acids. Trimming at V came to 2 bases and at J to 4 bases, leaving 7 bases not matched to a gene.

The chain combines TRBV5-1 with TRBJ2-3; no firm D call. This CDR3 is built from 12 residues. The V and J ends lost 4 bases and 3 bases respectively, with 6 bases between them. The germline gives CDR1 SGHRS, CDR2 YFSETQ. The CDR3: CASSPETDTQYF. The CDR3 DNA is TGCGCCAGCAGCCCAGAAACAGATACGCAGTATTTT.

This chain joins TRBV19 and TRBJ2-1; 8 nucleotides line up with TRBD2. The CDR3 runs to 16 residues. Germline V gives CDR1 LNHDA, CDR2 SQIVND (reference sequence). J lost 7 bases, V lost 0 bases, and 8 bases had no gene match. As DNA, the CDR3 is TGTGCCAGTAGTATAGAGGCTAGCGGGTTTTGGAATGAGCAGTTCTTC. This gives the protein CASSIEASGFWNEQFF.

The V and J genes are TRBV19 and TRBJ1-2; TRBD1 might be the D (6 bases). Germline V gives CDR1 LNHDA, CDR2 SQIVND (reference sequence). V lost 4 bases, J lost 3 bases, and 9 bases lay in between. The CDR3 spans 13 residues. CDR3 DNA sequence: TGTGCCAGTAGTAACAGGGAACACTATGGCTACACCTTC. Translated: CASSNREHYGYTF.

CDR3 protein: CASSLAVKGANTEQFF. The CDR3 DNA is TGCGCCAGCAGCTTGGCCGTGAAGGGGGCGAATACTGAGCAGTTCTTC. This chain connects TRBV5-1 to TRBJ2-1; 7 positions match TRBD1. Germline V gene sequence: CDR1 SGHRS, CDR2 YFSETQ. CDR3 size: 16 residues. V lost 0 bases, J lost 9 bases, and 12 bases stayed unmatched.

The chain combines TRBV6-6 with TRBJ2-3, with TRBD2 as a possible D gene (5 bases). The ends were cut back, 2 bases at V and 1 base at J, with 13 bases in the middle. Germline-derived CDR1 and CDR2 are MNHNY and SVGAGI (reference sequence). The length of the CDR3 is 16 residues. The CDR3 is CASSYVRGMGTDTQYF. The CDR3 nucleotides read TGTGCCAGCAGTTACGTTCGGGGTATGGGCACAGATACGCAGTATTTT.

The CDR3 DNA reads as TGTGCCAGCAGGCTCGACAGGCACGAGCAGTACTTC. It codes for CASRLDRHEQYF. The chain recombines TRBV2 with TRBJ2-5, with D possibly TRBD1 on 6 matching bases. The DNA matches TRBJ2-7 better at its end, which makes the J call doubtful. The CDR3 has 12 residues. The germline gives CDR1 SNHLY, CDR2 FYNNEI.

The chain combines TRBV19 with TRBJ2-2; 7 bases are a match to TRBD1. Germline CDR1 reads LNHDA; CDR2 reads SQIVND (reference sequence). V dropped 3 bases and J dropped 6; count of bases not matched to a gene: 4. The CDR3 extends over 14 amino acids. CDR3 sequence: CASSMGTVPGELFF. The DNA of the CDR3 is TGTGCCAGTAGTATGGGGACAGTTCCCGGGGAGCTGTTTTTT.

This clone has a single count. The chain joins TRBV10-3 to TRBJ1-2; a weak D match, TRBD1 (6 bases). Trimming took 10 bases from V and 6 from J, leaving 21 bases between them. The CDR3 covers 14 residues. The germline CDR1 and CDR2 sequences are ENHRY and SYGVKD. CDR3 bases: TGTGCCACATTTGATTTACAGGGACGAAATGGCTACACCTTC. Translation: CATFDLQGRNGYTF.